The clone carrying this TCR beta chain has just a few counts. Its antigen is unidentified. TCRdb reprocessed the reads with MiXCR, giving one entry per CDR3 protein. The table records some 160,000 distinct CDR3 sequences, roughly a sixth of them present only once. This sample is drawn from a study of T cell repertoires in cytomegalovirus infection. Across the study: Matching HLA type, along with CMV infection, was indicated by public TCR beta signatures.

Study outcomes and limitations: Ex vivo, HLA-C-restricted CMV-specific TCR beta clonotypes prevailed over the rest of the response. Based on cumulative public TCR beta family frequency, carriers of CMV plus the relevant HLA were identified.

Trimming stripped 5 bases from V and 1 base from J, with 6 bases between. Germline V gene sequence: CDR1 MNHEY, CDR2 SVGEGT. The CDR3 runs 12 residues. The sequence came from a human donor in good health (CMV status not recorded). Some clones in this sample may be carry-over from other donors' samples. This sequence joins TRBV6-2 or TRBV6-3 and TRBJ2-7; the D is unclear. The sample consisted of CD8+ T cells from PBMCs. The CDR3 nucleotides are TGTGCCAGCAGTCGATCGTCCTACGAGCAGTACTTC. This encodes CASSRSSYEQYF.